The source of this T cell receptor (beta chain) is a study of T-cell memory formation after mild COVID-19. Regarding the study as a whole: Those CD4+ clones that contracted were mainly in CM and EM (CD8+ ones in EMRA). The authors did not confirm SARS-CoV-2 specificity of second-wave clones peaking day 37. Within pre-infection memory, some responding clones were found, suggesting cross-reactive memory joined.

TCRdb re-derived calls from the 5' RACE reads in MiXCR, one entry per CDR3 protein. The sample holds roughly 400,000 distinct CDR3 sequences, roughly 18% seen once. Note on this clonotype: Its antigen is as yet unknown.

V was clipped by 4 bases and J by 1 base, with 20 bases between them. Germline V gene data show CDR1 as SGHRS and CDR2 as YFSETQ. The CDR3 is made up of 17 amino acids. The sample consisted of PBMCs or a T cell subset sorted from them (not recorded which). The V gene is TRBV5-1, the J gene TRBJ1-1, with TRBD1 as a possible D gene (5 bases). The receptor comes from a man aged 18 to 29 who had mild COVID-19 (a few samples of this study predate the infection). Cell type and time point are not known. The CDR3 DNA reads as TGCGCCAGCAGCCGGACGGGCCCTTCTACAGGGAACACTGAAGCTTTCTTT. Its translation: CASSRTGPSTGNTEAFF. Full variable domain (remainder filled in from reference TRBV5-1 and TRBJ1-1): KAGVTQTPRYLIKTRGQQVTLSCSPISGHRSVSWYQQTPGQGLQFLFEYFSETQRNKGNFPGRFSGRQFSNSRSEMNVSTLELGDSALYLCASSRTGPSTGNTEAFFGQGTRLTVV.